The 6 T cell receptor beta chains presented below share a single source sample, sequenced in a study of neurological immune-mediated disorders. From the 5' RACE reads, TCRdb called clonotypes with MiXCR, one entry per CDR3 protein. The data show 30,000 to 35,000 distinct CDR3 sequences, approximately 4.1% seen once. Material for sequencing was CD4+ T cells from blood. The origin of the receptors is a woman in her thirties or forties in good health.

The table lists this clonotype with many counts. V usage is TRBV20-1 and J usage is TRBJ2-1; D not resolved. This CDR3 has 15 amino acids. V lost 0 bases, J lost 9 bases, and 18 bases lay in between. Per germline, CDR1 DFQATT and CDR2 SNEGSKA (reference sequence). This chain's CDR3 is CSARDPLGRASEQFF. The CDR3 nucleotides read TGCAGTGCTAGAGACCCGCTAGGAAGGGCGAGTGAGCAGTTCTTC.

This clonotype was observed at least ten times. The chain couples TRBV20-1 to TRBJ1-2; 7 bases map to TRBD1. J was trimmed by 2 bases and V by 0 bases; bases with no gene match: 15. Germline CDR1 DFQATT, CDR2 SNEGSKA (reference sequence). This CDR3 region has 18 residues. The CDR3 DNA reads TGCAGTGCTAGAGATTTTGGAGCCAGGGGGGGGCAAAACTATGGCTACACCTTC. Amino acids: CSARDFGARGGQNYGYTF.

In its sample, this clonotype was seen many times. The genes are TRBV6-1 and TRBJ2-1, with a tentative D call TRBD2 (7 bases). The CDR3 covers 16 residues. Germline assignment: CDR1 MNHNS and CDR2 SASEGT. Between the trimmed V and J ends, which lost 2 bases and 8 bases, there was a span of 19 bases. The DNA for the CDR3 is TGTGCCAGCAGTGAAATTAAGGGGGGGCTCTGGCATGAGCAGTTCTTC. This gives the protein CASSEIKGGLWHEQFF.

Ten or more counts support this clonotype. The chain joins TRBV5-1 to TRBJ2-1, with D possibly called TRBD1 or TRBD2 (5 bases each). Germline V CDR1 and CDR2: SGHRS, YFSETQ. The germline V and J ends were trimmed by 4 bases and 3 bases, with 17 bases remaining between them. The CDR3 loop spans 16 amino acids. CDR3 in amino acids: CASSPVGRPDYNEQFF. The CDR3 nucleotides read TGCGCCAGCAGCCCCGTGGGACGCCCAGACTACAATGAGCAGTTCTTC.

This clonotype was counted at least ten times. The gene calls are TRBV10-1 and TRBJ2-3, with 7 bases aligning to TRBD2. The ends lost 5 bases at V and 0 bases at J; junction bases unmatched: 5. The germline gives CDR1 WNHNN, CDR2 SYGVQD (reference sequence). There are 15 residues in the CDR3. The DNA for the CDR3 is TGCGCCAGCAGTCAGAGCGGGGCTAGCACAGATACGCAGTATTTT. Protein product: CASSQSGASTDTQYF.

This clonotype was recorded at least ten times. The chain carries TRBV5-1 and TRBJ1-5; a weak D match, TRBD1 (6 bases). This CDR3 region has 15 residues. V was trimmed by 0 bases and J by 7 bases, leaving 14 bases between them. From germline, CDR1 is SGHRS and CDR2 YFSETQ. CDR3 amino acids: CASSLEGQGRQPQHF. In DNA form, the CDR3 reads TGCGCCAGCAGCTTGGAGGGGCAGGGGAGGCAGCCCCAGCATTTT. The entire variable domain, with the rest obtained from reference TRBV5-1 and TRBJ1-5, is as follows: KAGVTQTPRYLIKTRGQQVTLSCSPISGHRSVSWYQQTPGQGLQFLFEYFSETQRNKGNFPGRFSGRQFSNSRSEMNVSTLELGDSALYLCASSLEGQGRQPQHFGDGTRLSIL.